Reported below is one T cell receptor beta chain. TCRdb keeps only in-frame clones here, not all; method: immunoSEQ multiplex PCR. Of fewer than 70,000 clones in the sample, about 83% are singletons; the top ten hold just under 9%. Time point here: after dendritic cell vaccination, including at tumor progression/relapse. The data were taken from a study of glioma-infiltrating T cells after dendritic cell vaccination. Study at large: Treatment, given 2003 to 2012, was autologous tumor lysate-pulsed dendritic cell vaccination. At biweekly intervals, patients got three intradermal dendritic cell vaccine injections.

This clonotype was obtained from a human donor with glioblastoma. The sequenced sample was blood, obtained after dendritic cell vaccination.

This CDR3 reads CASSSGGPVGTEAFF. As DNA, the CDR3 is TGTGCCAGCAGCTCGGGGGGCCCAGTGGGCACTGAAGCTTTCTTT. The J gene is TRBJ1-1, the V gene TRBV7-3; maybe TRBD1 (6 bases). This CDR3 has 15 residues. Germline CDR1 SGHTA, CDR2 FQGTGA. Trimming pared 4 bases from V and 4 bases from J, leaving 16 bases between.